This T cell receptor (beta chain) derives from a study of cytomegalovirus exposure and HLA in healthy donors. Findings and caveats of the study: Judged likely to be a sequencing artifact was a cluster of highly shared sequence variants. Most TCR sequences proved rare, with some public TCRs found in many donors. Fewer N-insertions than the roughly 700-donor mean were reportedly shown by an Asian-associated ancestry cluster in a later analysis.

The germline V gene has CDR1 MNHEY and CDR2 SMNVEV (reference sequence). The length of the CDR3 is 14 residues. V was trimmed by 1 base and J by 3 bases, leaving 10 bases between them. The PCR had 60 Vbeta and 13 Jbeta primers. Repertoires were generated with immunoSEQ multiplex PCR, while TCRdb's copy carries only in-frame clones and drops some. Of about 160,000 clones in the sample, about 80% are singletons; the top ten hold under 2.5%. Of note for this clone: Its antigen is undetermined.

J is TRBJ2-7 and V is TRBV27; D is unclear. Sequencing was done on a sample of PBMCs. This TCR was sampled from a man aged 50 to 60 in good health and CMV-seropositive. The CDR3 reads CASSLYAPYYEQYF. CDR3 sequence (DNA): TGTGCCAGCAGTTTATATGCACCCTACTACGAGCAGTACTTC.